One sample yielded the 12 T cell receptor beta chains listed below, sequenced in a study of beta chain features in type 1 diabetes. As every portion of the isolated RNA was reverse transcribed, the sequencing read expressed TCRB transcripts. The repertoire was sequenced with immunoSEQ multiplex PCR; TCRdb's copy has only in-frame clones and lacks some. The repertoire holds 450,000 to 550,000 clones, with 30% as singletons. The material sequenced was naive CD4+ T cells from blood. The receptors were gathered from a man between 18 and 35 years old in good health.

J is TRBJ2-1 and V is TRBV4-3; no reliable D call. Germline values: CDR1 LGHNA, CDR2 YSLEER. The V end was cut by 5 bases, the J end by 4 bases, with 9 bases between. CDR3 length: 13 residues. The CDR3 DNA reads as TGCGCCAGCAGCTTTAGCAGGTACAATGAGCAGTTCTTC. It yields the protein CASSFSRYNEQFF.

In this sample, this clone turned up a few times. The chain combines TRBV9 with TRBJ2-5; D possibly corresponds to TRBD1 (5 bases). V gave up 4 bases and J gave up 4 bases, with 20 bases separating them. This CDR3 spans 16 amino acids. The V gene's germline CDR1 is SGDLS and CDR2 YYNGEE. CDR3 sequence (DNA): TGTGCCAGCAGCCTCACTCCAGGGTTTGGCGGAGAGACCCAGTACTTC. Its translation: CASSLTPGFGGETQYF.

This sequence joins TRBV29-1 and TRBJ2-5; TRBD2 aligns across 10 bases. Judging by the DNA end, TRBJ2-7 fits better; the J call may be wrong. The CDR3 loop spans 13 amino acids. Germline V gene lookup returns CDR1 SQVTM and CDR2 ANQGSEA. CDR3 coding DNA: TGCAGCGTCCGAGCGGGAGGGAAGTACGAGCAGTACTTC. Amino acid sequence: CSVRAGGKYEQYF.

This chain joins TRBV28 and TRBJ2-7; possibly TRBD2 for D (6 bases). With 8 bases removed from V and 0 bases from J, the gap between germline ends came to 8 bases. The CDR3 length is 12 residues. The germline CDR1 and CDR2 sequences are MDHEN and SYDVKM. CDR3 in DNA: TGTGCCAGCTGGGGGGACTCCTACGAGCAGTACTTC. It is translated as CASWGDSYEQYF.

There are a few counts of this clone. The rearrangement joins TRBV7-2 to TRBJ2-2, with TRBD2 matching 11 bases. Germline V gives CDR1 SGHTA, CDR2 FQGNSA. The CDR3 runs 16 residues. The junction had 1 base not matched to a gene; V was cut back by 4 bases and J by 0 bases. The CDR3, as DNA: TGTGCCAGCAGCTCGACTAGCGGGGCGAACACCGGGGAGCTGTTTTTT. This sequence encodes CASSSTSGANTGELFF.

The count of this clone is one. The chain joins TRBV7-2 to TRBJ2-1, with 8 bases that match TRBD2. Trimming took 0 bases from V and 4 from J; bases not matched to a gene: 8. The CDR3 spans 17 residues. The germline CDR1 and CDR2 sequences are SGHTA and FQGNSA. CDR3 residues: CASSLAGGLAVYNEQFF. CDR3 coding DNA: TGTGCCAGCAGCTTAGCGGGCGGACTAGCCGTATACAATGAGCAGTTCTTC.

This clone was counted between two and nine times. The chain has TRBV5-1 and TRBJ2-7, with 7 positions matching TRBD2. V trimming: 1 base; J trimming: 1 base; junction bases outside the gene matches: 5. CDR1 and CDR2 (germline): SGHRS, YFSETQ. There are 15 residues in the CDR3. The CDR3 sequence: CASSLLAGESYEQYF. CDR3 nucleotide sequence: TGCGCCAGCAGCTTGTTAGCGGGTGAGTCCTACGAGCAGTACTTC. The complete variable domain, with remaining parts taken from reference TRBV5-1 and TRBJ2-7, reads KAGVTQTPRYLIKTRGQQVTLSCSPISGHRSVSWYQQTPGQGLQFLFEYFSETQRNKGNFPGRFSGRQFSNSRSEMNVSTLELGDSALYLCASSLLAGESYEQYFGPGTRLTVT.

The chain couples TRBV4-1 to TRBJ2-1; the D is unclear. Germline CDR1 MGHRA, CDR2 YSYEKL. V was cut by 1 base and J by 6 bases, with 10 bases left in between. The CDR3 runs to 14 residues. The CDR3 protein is CASSQVGKVNEQFF. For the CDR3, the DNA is TGCGCCAGCAGCCAAGTGGGTAAGGTCAATGAGCAGTTCTTC.

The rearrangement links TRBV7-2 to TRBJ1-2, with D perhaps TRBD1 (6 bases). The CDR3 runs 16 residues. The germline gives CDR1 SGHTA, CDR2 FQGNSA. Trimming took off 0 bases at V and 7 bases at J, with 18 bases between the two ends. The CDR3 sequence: CASSLAARGLIGGYTF. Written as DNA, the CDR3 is TGTGCCAGCAGCTTAGCGGCCAGGGGCCTAATTGGTGGCTACACCTTC.

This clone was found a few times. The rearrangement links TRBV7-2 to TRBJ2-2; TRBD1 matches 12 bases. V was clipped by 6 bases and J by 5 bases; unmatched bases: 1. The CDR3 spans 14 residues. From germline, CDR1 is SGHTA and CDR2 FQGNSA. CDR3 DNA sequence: TGTGCCAGCAGGGGACAGGGGGCAACCGGGGAGCTGTTTTTT. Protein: CASRGQGATGELFF.

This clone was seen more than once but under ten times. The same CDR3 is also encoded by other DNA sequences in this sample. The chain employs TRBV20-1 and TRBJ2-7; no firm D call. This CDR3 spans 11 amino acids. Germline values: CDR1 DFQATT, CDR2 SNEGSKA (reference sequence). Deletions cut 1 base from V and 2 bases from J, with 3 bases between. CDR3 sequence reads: CSARGPYEQYF. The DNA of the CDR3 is TGCAGTGCTAGAGGACCCTACGAGCAGTACTTC.

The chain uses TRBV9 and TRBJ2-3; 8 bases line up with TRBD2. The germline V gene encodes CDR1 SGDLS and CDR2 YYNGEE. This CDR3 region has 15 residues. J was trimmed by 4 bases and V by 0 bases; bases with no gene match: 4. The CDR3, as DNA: TGTGCCAGCAGCGTAGACACTAGCGGACCAGATACGCAGTATTTT. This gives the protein CASSVDTSGPDTQYF.